This note documents a single TCR beta chain sequence. The target antigen is unknown. This record belongs to a study of T-cell memory formation after mild COVID-19. Study-level information: Clusters were largely donor specific. General study points: There was a balanced CD4/CD8 profile in clones contracting day 15 to 85, and later expanders leaned CD4+. The finding that pre-infection memory included some responding clones suggested that cross-reactive memory joined.

The germline V and J ends were trimmed by 6 bases and 1 base, with 14 bases remaining between them. This CDR3 has 14 amino acids. From germline, CDR1 is DFQATT and CDR2 SNEGSKA (reference sequence). Barcoded TCR alpha and TCR beta cDNA libraries with UMIs came from 5'RACE using constant-segment primers. TCRdb called the 5' RACE reads again in MiXCR, with one record for every CDR3 protein. The repertoire holds about half a million distinct CDR3 sequences, with 18% as singletons. This chain connects TRBV20-1 to TRBJ2-3, with D perhaps assigned TRBD1 or TRBD2 (6 bases each). This receptor was taken from an adult woman who had mild COVID-19 (a few samples of this study predate the infection). Cell type and time point are not known. Sequenced: PBMCs or a T cell subset sorted from them (not recorded which). The CDR3 DNA is TGCAGTGCCCTCCGGGGGCGAGGCACAGATACGCAGTATTTT. It is translated as CSALRGRGTDTQYF.